This T cell receptor (beta chain) was sequenced during a study of blood T cell repertoires in COVID-19. Germline V gene data show CDR1 as SGHVS and CDR2 as FQNEAQ. The CDR3 covers 14 residues. V lost 1 base to trimming and J lost 1 base, with 7 bases between them. In assigning cohorts, the study relied on participant-reported clinical history. Sequenced by immunoSEQ multiplex PCR; TCRdb stores in-frame clones only, minus some. The repertoire includes 180,000 or so clones, about 90% of them detected once, and 0.95% to 1.5% sits in the top ten. This receptor was taken from a human donor with acute COVID-19. The donor label of this sample is uncertain. The chain combines TRBV7-8 with TRBJ2-5; a possible D gene is TRBD1 (6 bases). Sample: PBMCs or T cells enriched from blood (not recorded which). CDR3 loop: CASSLDRAQETQYF. The CDR3 DNA is TGTGCCAGCAGCTTAGACAGGGCCCAAGAGACCCAGTACTTC.